A selection of T cell receptor beta chains follows, all from one sample in a study of T cell changes during pregnancy in multiple sclerosis. Generated by immunoSEQ multiplex PCR, the TCRdb table keeps only in-frame clones and is missing some. Here the sample spans 50,000 to 65,000 clones, approximately 93% being singletons. Sequenced material: CD8+ T cells from peripheral blood mononuclear cells, taken in the second trimester of pregnancy. Receptors were obtained from a female donor with multiple sclerosis, enrolled in a pregnancy study. CDR3s include the opening cysteine and the closing phenylalanine or tryptophan. D genes are given only for firm matches. Clone sizes are given selectively: once, few, many, or a class where the clone is expanded.

clone size: -; V gene: TRBV7-3; D gene: TRBD2; J gene: TRBJ2-1; CDR3 DNA: TGTGCCAGCAGCCTTAGCGGGAGGGCCGACAATGAGCAGTTCTTC; CDR3 protein: CASSLSGRADNEQFF
clone size: -; V gene: TRBV28; D gene: -; J gene: TRBJ1-1; CDR3 DNA: TGTGCCAGCACCTCCGAGGGGGAGGGGACTGAAGCTTTCTTT; CDR3 protein: CASTSEGEGTEAFF
clone size: -; V gene: TRBV30; D gene: TRBD2; J gene: TRBJ2-7; CDR3 DNA: TGTGCCTGGAGCATAGGGGTAGCGGGGGCCTACGAGCAGTACTTC; CDR3 protein: CAWSIGVAGAYEQYF
clone size: -; V gene: TRBV5-4; D gene: -; J gene: TRBJ1-2; CDR3 DNA: TGTGCCAGCAGCTTCAGGGCGGGGGCAAGCTACACCTTC; CDR3 protein: CASSFRAGASYTF
clone size: -; V gene: TRBV21-1; D gene: -; J gene: TRBJ2-2; CDR3 DNA: TGTGCCAGCAGCAAAGGTACGCGGGACGGGAACACCGGGGAGCTGTTTTTT; CDR3 protein: CASSKGTRDGNTGELFF
clone size: -; V gene: TRBV9; D gene: -; J gene: TRBJ1-3; CDR3 DNA: TGTGCCAGCAGCACCAGTGGAAACACCATATATTTT; CDR3 protein: CASSTSGNTIYF
clone size: -; V gene: TRBV28; D gene: TRBD1; J gene: TRBJ1-3; CDR3 DNA: TGTGCCAGCAGTTTTCCCCCGACAGGGGCATCTGGAAACACCATATATTTT; CDR3 protein: CASSFPPTGASGNTIYF
clone size: -; V gene: TRBV4-1; D gene: TRBD2; J gene: TRBJ2-3; CDR3 DNA: TGCGCCAGCAGCCAAGACTTGAGTTTCGGACTAGCGGGAGATACAGATACGCAGTATTTT; CDR3 protein: CASSQDLSFGLAGDTDTQYF
clone size: once; V gene: TRBV27; D gene: -; J gene: TRBJ1-2; CDR3 DNA: TGTGCCAGCAGTTTATCTGGACAAGAGTATGGCTACACCTTC; CDR3 protein: CASSLSGQEYGYTF
clone size: -; V gene: TRBV13; D gene: TRBD2; J gene: TRBJ2-2; CDR3 DNA: TGTGCCAGCAGCACCAGCCCCCCCATAGCGGGCGGCACCGGGGAGCTGTTTTTT; CDR3 protein: CASSTSPPIAGGTGELFF
clone size: once; V gene: TRBV4-3; D gene: TRBD2; J gene: TRBJ2-3; CDR3 DNA: TGCGCCAGCAGCCCCGGGACTAGTGACACAGATACGCAGTATTTT; CDR3 protein: CASSPGTSDTDTQYF
clone size: -; V gene: TRBV19; D gene: TRBD2; J gene: TRBJ2-1; CDR3 DNA: TGTGCCAGTAGTCCTAGCGGGAGCTCCTACAATGAGCAGTTCTTC; CDR3 protein: CASSPSGSSYNEQFF
clone size: -; V gene: TRBV7-9; D gene: -; J gene: TRBJ2-3; CDR3 DNA: TGTGCCAGCAGCTTAGTATCGGGGGAGTGGGATACGCAGTATTTT; CDR3 protein: CASSLVSGEWDTQYF
clone size: -; V gene: TRBV7-9; D gene: -; J gene: TRBJ2-1; CDR3 DNA: TGTGCCAGCAGGCGTGACAGTTACAATGAGCAGTTCTTC; CDR3 protein: CASRRDSYNEQFF
clone size: -; V gene: TRBV30; D gene: TRBD2; J gene: TRBJ2-1; CDR3 DNA: TGTGCCTGGGCCACCGGGACTAGCGTCCACAATGAGCAGTTCTTC; CDR3 protein: CAWATGTSVHNEQFF
clone size: -; V gene: TRBV27; D gene: -; J gene: TRBJ2-2; CDR3 DNA: TGTGCAGTCCGTGAGGGGAACACCGGGGAGCTGTTTTTT; CDR3 protein: CAVREGNTGELFF
clone size: -; V gene: TRBV6-5; D gene: TRBD2; J gene: TRBJ2-7; CDR3 DNA: TGTGCCAGCAGTCTTAGCGGGAGCTACGAGCAGTACTTC; CDR3 protein: CASSLSGSYEQYF
clone size: -; V gene: TRBV7-9; D gene: TRBD1; J gene: TRBJ1-1; CDR3 DNA: TGTGCCAGCAGCCCCAGACAGGGCCTCATGAACACTGAAGCTTTCTTT; CDR3 protein: CASSPRQGLMNTEAFF
clone size: -; V gene: TRBV9; D gene: -; J gene: TRBJ1-1; CDR3 DNA: TGTGCCAGCAGCGTTGACAGTATGAACACTGAAGCTTTCTTT; CDR3 protein: CASSVDSMNTEAFF
clone size: -; V gene: TRBV27; D gene: TRBD1; J gene: TRBJ2-5; CDR3 DNA: TGTGCCAGCAGTCCAACCGACAGGGGGCAAGAGACCCAGTACTTC; CDR3 protein: CASSPTDRGQETQYF
clone size: -; V gene: TRBV28; D gene: TRBD1; J gene: TRBJ1-1; CDR3 DNA: TGTGCCAGCAGTTCTTGGGACAGGCGTAACACTGAAGCTTTCTTT; CDR3 protein: CASSSWDRRNTEAFF
clone size: -; V gene: TRBV6-1; D gene: -; J gene: TRBJ1-4; CDR3 DNA: TGTGCCAGCAGTGAAATGGGGGGAGAGGGAAAACTGTTTTTT; CDR3 protein: CASSEMGGEGKLFF
clone size: -; V gene: TRBV19; D gene: TRBD2; J gene: TRBJ2-1; CDR3 DNA: TGTGCCAGTAGTATAGGAGGCGGGAGATGGCCCAATGAGCAGTTCTTC; CDR3 protein: CASSIGGGRWPNEQFF
clone size: -; V gene: TRBV28; D gene: TRBD1; J gene: TRBJ2-5; CDR3 DNA: TGTGCCAGCAGCCCCGGGACAGGGTACCCAGAGACCCAGTACTTC; CDR3 protein: CASSPGTGYPETQYF
clone size: -; V gene: TRBV7-9; D gene: -; J gene: TRBJ2-3; CDR3 DNA: TGTGCCAGCAGCTTAGCGCCTCGCGGTTCTATTGATACGCAGTATTTT; CDR3 protein: CASSLAPRGSIDTQYF
clone size: -; V gene: TRBV15; D gene: TRBD1; J gene: TRBJ2-7; CDR3 DNA: TGTGCCACCAGCAGCCGACAGGGCCTCTACGAGCAGTACTTC; CDR3 protein: CATSSRQGLYEQYF
clone size: -; V gene: TRBV2; D gene: TRBD1; J gene: TRBJ1-3; CDR3 DNA: TGTGCCAGCAGAGGGACAGCTCGGGGCTCTGGAAACACCATATATTTT; CDR3 protein: CASRGTARGSGNTIYF
clone size: -; V gene: TRBV30; D gene: TRBD1; J gene: TRBJ2-5; CDR3 DNA: TGTGCCTGGAGAGCCACAGGGGCCTCGAAAGAGACCCAGTACTTC; CDR3 protein: CAWRATGASKETQYF
clone size: -; V gene: TRBV6-1; D gene: TRBD1; J gene: TRBJ2-5; CDR3 DNA: TGTGCCAGCAGTTCAGACAGGGGTAAAGAGACCCAGTACTTC; CDR3 protein: CASSSDRGKETQYF
clone size: -; V gene: TRBV2; D gene: -; J gene: TRBJ2-7; CDR3 DNA: TGTGCCAGCAGTGAAAGTTCAGGGTACGAGCAGTACTTC; CDR3 protein: CASSESSGYEQYF
clone size: -; V gene: TRBV2; D gene: -; J gene: TRBJ1-5; CDR3 DNA: TGTGCCAGCACCGGGACTTATAGCAATCAGCCCCAGCATTTT; CDR3 protein: CASTGTYSNQPQHF
clone size: -; V gene: TRBV5-6; D gene: -; J gene: TRBJ2-5; CDR3 DNA: TGTGCCAGCAGCCTGGGGGGCGGGGGCTTAGAGACCCAGTACTTC; CDR3 protein: CASSLGGGGLETQYF
clone size: -; V gene: TRBV7-9; D gene: TRBD1; J gene: TRBJ2-4; CDR3 DNA: TGTGCCAGCAGCCGGGGACAGGGAGCAGTCAAAAACATTCAGTACTTC; CDR3 protein: CASSRGQGAVKNIQYF
clone size: -; V gene: TRBV7-2; D gene: TRBD2; J gene: TRBJ2-1; CDR3 DNA: TGTGCCAGCAGCGGACTAGCGGGACTCTACAATGAGCAGTTCTTC; CDR3 protein: CASSGLAGLYNEQFF
clone size: -; V gene: TRBV27; D gene: -; J gene: TRBJ2-1; CDR3 DNA: TGTGCCAGCAGTTTATTGGGGGGCAATGAGCAGTTCTTC; CDR3 protein: CASSLLGGNEQFF
clone size: -; V gene: TRBV19; D gene: -; J gene: TRBJ2-1; CDR3 DNA: TGTGCCAGTAGTATAGCGGTGGGCGTCTACAATGAGCAGTTCTTC; CDR3 protein: CASSIAVGVYNEQFF
clone size: -; V gene: TRBV10-2; D gene: TRBD1; J gene: TRBJ1-1; CDR3 DNA: TGCGCCAGCATGGGGACAGGGGACATGAACACTGAAGCTTTCTTT; CDR3 protein: CASMGTGDMNTEAFF
clone size: -; V gene: TRBV28; D gene: -; J gene: TRBJ2-1; CDR3 DNA: TGTGCCAGCAGTTTAGAAAGGGGGTGGTACAATGAGCAGTTCTTC; CDR3 protein: CASSLERGWYNEQFF
clone size: few; V gene: TRBV2; D gene: TRBD1; J gene: TRBJ2-7; CDR3 DNA: TGTGCCACCACTGACAGGGTCGAGCAGTACTTC; CDR3 protein: CATTDRVEQYF
clone size: -; V gene: TRBV19; D gene: TRBD1; J gene: TRBJ2-1; CDR3 DNA: TGTGCCAGTGGACAGGGGGGCTTCAATGAGCAGTTCTTC; CDR3 protein: CASGQGGFNEQFF
clone size: -; V gene: TRBV7-3; D gene: TRBD1; J gene: TRBJ2-1; CDR3 DNA: TGTGCCAGCAGCTCGACCGGGACAGGGGACATCAATGAGCAGTTCTTC; CDR3 protein: CASSSTGTGDINEQFF
clone size: -; V gene: TRBV7-3; D gene: TRBD2; J gene: TRBJ2-1; CDR3 DNA: TGTGCCAGCAGCTCCGGGACTAGCGGGCCAATATACAATGAGCAGTTCTTC; CDR3 protein: CASSSGTSGPIYNEQFF
clone size: -; V gene: TRBV7-9; D gene: TRBD1; J gene: TRBJ2-2; CDR3 DNA: TGTGCCAGCAACCGGGACAGCACGGCCGGGGAGCTGTTTTTT; CDR3 protein: CASNRDSTAGELFF
clone size: few; V gene: TRBV19; D gene: -; J gene: TRBJ1-5; CDR3 DNA: TGTGCCAGTAGTATAGCGGTCCACGGCAATCAGCCCCAGCATTTT; CDR3 protein: CASSIAVHGNQPQHF
clone size: -; V gene: TRBV4-2; D gene: TRBD2; J gene: TRBJ2-7; CDR3 DNA: TGTGCCAGCAGCCAAGAGAACCCCCTAGCGGGCGCCTACGAGCAGTACTTC; CDR3 protein: CASSQENPLAGAYEQYF
clone size: -; V gene: TRBV23-1; D gene: -; J gene: TRBJ2-3; CDR3 DNA: TGCGCCAGCAGTCAAACAACGGGACAGGGGGCATCGAGACTAGCGGGATCTAACGCAGATACGCAGTATTTT; CDR3 protein: CASSQTTGQGASRLAGSNADTQYF
clone size: once; V gene: TRBV2; D gene: TRBD2; J gene: TRBJ2-7; CDR3 DNA: TGTGCCAGCAGCGCCGGGACTAGCGGGAGTTACGAGCAGTACTTC; CDR3 protein: CASSAGTSGSYEQYF
clone size: few; V gene: TRBV7-9; D gene: -; J gene: TRBJ2-7; CDR3 DNA: TGTGCCAGCAGCCCCGGGACAAGGATCTACGAGCAGTACTTC; CDR3 protein: CASSPGTRIYEQYF
clone size: -; V gene: TRBV28; D gene: -; J gene: TRBJ1-4; CDR3 DNA: TGTGCCAGCGATACAGGGAAGGGGAATGAAAAACTGTTTTTT; CDR3 protein: CASDTGKGNEKLFF
clone size: -; V gene: TRBV27; D gene: TRBD1; J gene: TRBJ2-1; CDR3 DNA: TGTGCCAGCAGCCTTACTCCGGGACAGGGGCGTCGTGAGCAGTTCTTC; CDR3 protein: CASSLTPGQGRREQFF
clone size: -; V gene: TRBV6-5; D gene: TRBD2; J gene: TRBJ2-1; CDR3 DNA: TGTGCCAGCAGTCCGGCGGTAGCGGGAGTAAGTGAGCAGTTCTTC; CDR3 protein: CASSPAVAGVSEQFF
clone size: -; V gene: TRBV6-5; D gene: TRBD1; J gene: TRBJ1-5; CDR3 DNA: TGTGCCAGCAGTTACCACGACAGGGGCTTGCAGCCCCAGCATTTT; CDR3 protein: CASSYHDRGLQPQHF
clone size: -; V gene: TRBV18; D gene: -; J gene: TRBJ1-1; CDR3 DNA: TGTGCCAGCTCACTAGACATGACTGAAGCTTTCTTT; CDR3 protein: CASSLDMTEAFF
clone size: -; V gene: TRBV30; D gene: -; J gene: TRBJ1-2; CDR3 DNA: TGTGCCTGGAGTGTGAGGGCGGAAGGCTACACCTTC; CDR3 protein: CAWSVRAEGYTF
clone size: -; V gene: TRBV27; D gene: -; J gene: TRBJ2-3; CDR3 DNA: TGTGCCAGCAGTCAGGGTCTAACACTAAGCACAGATACGCAGTATTTT; CDR3 protein: CASSQGLTLSTDTQYF
clone size: -; V gene: TRBV5-1; D gene: TRBD2; J gene: TRBJ2-1; CDR3 DNA: TGCGCCAGCAGCTTGGCGACTAGCGGGGATAGCTCCTACAATGAGCAGTTCTTC; CDR3 protein: CASSLATSGDSSYNEQFF
clone size: -; V gene: TRBV27; D gene: -; J gene: TRBJ2-2; CDR3 DNA: TGTGCCAGCAGTTTAGAGGGGGCGGGACTCCCCACCGGGGAGCTGTTTTTT; CDR3 protein: CASSLEGAGLPTGELFF